This entry is about one T cell receptor beta chain. The CDR3 loop spans 15 amino acids. Trimming took 2 bases from V and 8 from J; bases not matched to a gene: 6. In the original workflow: Reference gene primer amplification yielded estimated nucleated cell counts. The assay was immunoSEQ multiplex PCR, and TCRdb's table has in-frame clones only and misses some. V, J and clone size were drawn from that table, and D and trimming were deduced from the DNA. The profile shows roughly 100,000 clones, about 91% of them singletons. The data were taken from a study of blood T cell repertoires in COVID-19. At the level of the study: Material from acute and convalescent COVID-19 was sourced from the United States, Italy and Spain. In each case, the material was cDNA or gDNA derived from T cells, B-cell-depleted T cells, or PBMCs.

The sequence derives from a man aged 18 to 30 with acute or convalescent COVID-19. The chain combines TRBV23-1 with TRBJ1-4; TRBD1 agrees at 9 bases. TRBV23-1 is an ORF, with its function uncertain. Material for sequencing was peripheral blood. The DNA of the CDR3 is TGCGCCAGCAGTCAAACAGGGGGCGGGTCCGAAAAACTGTTTTTT. Protein sequence: CASSQTGGGSEKLFF.